The 9 T cell receptor beta chains below were found in one sample sequenced in a study of T cell repertoires in cytomegalovirus infection. TCRdb ran MiXCR on the reads and lists one entry per CDR3 protein. The sample shows almost 500,000 distinct CDR3 sequences, 11% of them seen only once. The sample taken for sequencing was PBMCs. The source of these receptors is a human donor in good health (CMV status not recorded). Some clones in this sample may be carry-over from other donors' samples.

Ten or more counts support this clonotype. The chain has TRBV28 and TRBJ2-7, with TRBD2 matching over 13 bases. The CDR3 is made up of 17 amino acids. Germline values: CDR1 MDHEN, CDR2 SYDVKM. After removal of 1 base from V and 5 bases from J, the junction contained 8 bases not matched to a gene. CDR3 nucleotides: TGTGCCAGCAGTTTATCCTCCGGGACTAGCGGGAACAACGAGCAGTACTTC. Translated, it gives CASSLSSGTSGNNEQYF.

This clonotype was counted at least ten times. The CDR3 loop is CASSLVWGGSGNTIYF. CDR3 coding DNA: TGTGCCAGCAGCTTAGTGTGGGGAGGCTCTGGAAACACCATATATTTT. V is TRBV7-2 and J is TRBJ1-3; D unresolved. The germline V gene encodes CDR1 SGHTA and CDR2 FQGNSA. V was trimmed by 1 base and J by 0 bases, leaving 10 bases between them. The CDR3 length is 16 residues. Complete variable domain (other parts from reference TRBV7-2 and TRBJ1-3): GAGVSQSPSNKVTEKGKDVELRCDPISGHTALYWYRQSLGQGLEFLIYFQGNSAPDKSGLPSDRFSAERTGGSVSTLTIQRTQQEDSAVYLCASSLVWGGSGNTIYFGEGSWLTVV.

This clonotype was detected ten times or more. The chain recombines TRBV2 with TRBJ2-3; 10 nucleotides line up with TRBD2. The CDR3 is made up of 17 amino acids. Germline loops: CDR1 SNHLY, CDR2 FYNNEI. The ends lost 6 bases at V and 0 bases at J; junction bases unmatched: 9. The CDR3 spells CASRPGLAAHSTDTQYF. The CDR3 nucleotides read TGTGCCAGCAGACCCGGACTAGCGGCACATAGCACAGATACGCAGTATTTT.

The J gene is TRBJ1-6, the V gene TRBV30, with no clear D. Germline V gene lookup returns CDR1 GTSNPN and CDR2 SVGIG (reference sequence). Between the trimmed V and J ends, which lost 0 bases and 0 bases, there was a span of 15 bases. The CDR3 is 18 amino acids. The CDR3 spells CAWSVLGRPSSYNSPLHF. As DNA, the CDR3 is TGTGCCTGGAGTGTACTGGGCAGGCCGAGCTCCTATAATTCACCCCTCCACTTT.

This clonotype was seen at least ten times. The V and J genes are TRBV5-5 and TRBJ2-1; 9 nucleotides match TRBD1. The CDR3 is 15 amino acids. The V segment lost 0 bases and the J segment 8 bases; nucleotides outside the gene matches: 6. The germline V gene has CDR1 SGHKS and CDR2 YYEKEE (reference sequence). Written as DNA, the CDR3 is TGTGCCAGCAGCTTGGGGACAGGGGTTGCCGATGAGCAGTTCTTC. Its translation: CASSLGTGVADEQFF.

This clonotype came up many times. V is TRBV7-2 and J is TRBJ2-1, with 13 bases fitting TRBD2. This CDR3 has 17 amino acids. V lost 5 bases, J lost 9 bases, and 13 bases stayed unmatched. Germline-derived CDR1 and CDR2 are SGHTA and FQGNSA. Here the CDR3 DNA reads TGTGCCAGCAGCCACACTAGCGGGGGGGCCTTAGCGGGTGAGCAGTTCTTC. Its protein product is CASSHTSGGALAGEQFF.

This clonotype was seen at least ten times. The junction departs from germline at one end; a sequencing error may be responsible. The rearrangement joins TRBV29-1 to TRBJ2-7, with a tentative D call TRBD1 (6 bases). This CDR3 is built from 9 residues. CDR1 is SQVTM and CDR2 is ANQGSEA in the germline V gene. The CDR3 loop reads CSVMDRKNF. The CDR3 DNA reads TGCAGCGTTATGGACAGAAAAAACTTC.

This clonotype was found many times. The rearrangement links TRBV27 to TRBJ1-2; 7 bases agree with TRBD1. The CDR3 is 17 amino acids. Germline V gives CDR1 MNHEY, CDR2 SMNVEV (reference sequence). The V and J ends lost 5 bases and 0 bases, in that order; junction bases with no gene match: 12. The CDR3 sequence is CASSPEDRSGANYGYTF. DNA for the CDR3: TGTGCCAGCAGTCCGGAGGACAGGTCAGGAGCTAACTATGGCTACACCTTC.

This clonotype has just a few counts. The chain has TRBV18 and TRBJ2-2; 7 bases are shared with TRBD2. V was clipped by 2 bases and J by 0 bases; unmatched bases: 6. The CDR3 is made up of 17 amino acids. Germline loops: CDR1 KGHSH, CDR2 LQKENI. CDR3 DNA: TGTGCCAGCTCACCAGCCACTAGCGTTTCGAACACCGGGGAGCTGTTTTTT. Its protein is CASSPATSVSNTGELFF.